This is a list of T cell receptor beta chains from one sample in a study of T cells in Graves' hyperthyroidism and ophthalmopathy. Via MiXCR, TCRdb re-called the multiplex PCR reads, giving one row per CDR3 protein. Of around 300,000 distinct CDR3 sequences listed, 10% to 15% are singletons. Sequencing was done on a sample of blood. Every receptor here comes from a woman aged 25 to 39 with Graves' hyperthyroidism that later progressed to Graves' ophthalmopathy. Each CDR3 is given with its conserved first and last residue. Fields, in order: CDR3 length, D gene, V gene, J gene, clone size, CDR3 DNA, CDR3 protein. The D gene is left open where the match is weak. Clone size appears in some rows only: once, few, many, or a class for an expanded clone.

15	.	TRBV30	TRBJ1-2	many	TGTGCCTGGAGTGTACACGGGGGAGAAAACTATGGCTACACCTTC	CAWSVHGGENYGYTF
18	TRBD2	TRBV5-5	TRBJ2-7	many	TGTGCCAGCAGCTCTCGGCCCGGGACTAGCGGAAACCTCTACGAGCAGTACTTC	CASSSRPGTSGNLYEQYF
13	.	TRBV28	TRBJ1-2	many	TGTGCCAGCAGTTTCGGGGGAAACTATGGCTACACCTTC	CASSFGGNYGYTF
15	.	TRBV28	TRBJ1-2	many	TGTGCCAGCAGTTTCATCCCGGGGGCAAACTATGGCTACACCTTC	CASSFIPGANYGYTF
17	.	TRBV27	TRBJ2-1	many	TGTGCCAGCAGTACGACGAGCCATCCCGGGAGCTACAATGAGCAGTTCTTC	CASSTTSHPGSYNEQFF
12	TRBD2	TRBV2	TRBJ2-2	many	TGTGCCAGCAGCCTAGCGGGGGGGGAGCTGTTTTTT	CASSLAGGELFF
16	.	TRBV4-3	TRBJ1-3	.	TGCGCCAGCAGCCAAGACTGGGGGACCTCTGGAAACACCATATATTTT	CASSQDWGTSGNTIYF
15	.	TRBV9	TRBJ2-7	many	TGTGCCAGCAGCGTAGCGCCTTTGGGGGTCTACGAGCAGTACTTC	CASSVAPLGVYEQYF
14	.	TRBV27	TRBJ2-1	many	TGTGCCAGCAGTTTATACGGCGTATCGGGTGAGCAGTTCTTC	CASSLYGVSGEQFF
18	TRBD2	TRBV4-3	TRBJ2-3	few	TGCGCCAGCAGCCTAGGGACTAGCGGGTTGCCTAGCACAGATACGCAGTATTTT	CASSLGTSGLPSTDTQYF
15	.	TRBV7-9	TRBJ1-1	many	TGTGCCAGCAGCCCTACCGGACAGTTGAACACTGAAGCTTTCTTT	CASSPTGQLNTEAFF
13	.	TRBV29-1	TRBJ2-2	.	TGCAGCGTTGGAGAAGGGAACACCGGGGAGCTGTTTTTT	CSVGEGNTGELFF
16	TRBD2	TRBV7-2	TRBJ2-7	many	TGTGCCAGCAGCTTTAACTACAGAGCGGGAGGTTACGAGCAGTACTTC	CASSFNYRAGGYEQYF
13	TRBD1	TRBV10-2	TRBJ1-5	.	TGCGCCAGCAGAGGACAGGGCGATCAGCCCCAGCATTTT	CASRGQGDQPQHF
15	TRBD1	TRBV27	TRBJ2-7	many	TGTGCCAGCAGTCCACGACAGGGGGACCCCTACGAGCAGTACTTC	CASSPRQGDPYEQYF
14	.	TRBV11-2	TRBJ1-1	.	TGTGCCAGCAGCCCGCAGTTATTAGCCACTGAAGCTTTCTTT	CASSPQLLATEAFF
12	.	TRBV20-1	TRBJ2-3	many	TGCAGTGCCACAGAGGGCACAGATACGCAGTATTTT	CSATEGTDTQYF
15	.	TRBV27	TRBJ2-7	.	TGTGCCAGCAGTTTTTCCCGCGGGCCCTCCTACGAGCAGTACTTC	CASSFSRGPSYEQYF
15	TRBD2	TRBV7-2	TRBJ2-1	many	TGTGCCAGCAGCTTAGACTATTCCCGGACTAGCGCCCAGTTCTTC	CASSLDYSRTSAQFF
18	TRBD1	TRBV14	TRBJ2-4	few	TGTGCCAGCAGCCAAGCGGGGTTAGGGGGCCCCACCAAAAACATTCAGTACTTC	CASSQAGLGGPTKNIQYF
16	TRBD2	TRBV4-1	TRBJ2-5	many	TGCGCCAGCAGCCAGCCGACTAGCGGGGACCAAGAGACCCAGTACTTC	CASSQPTSGDQETQYF
15	.	TRBV6-4	TRBJ2-1	few	TGTGCCAGCAGTGAAGGGAATAGCTCCTACAATGAGCAGTTCTTC	CASSEGNSSYNEQFF
13	.	TRBV4-1	TRBJ1-2	.	TGCGCCAGCAGCCCGACAGACCTTCGGGGCTACACCTTC	CASSPTDLRGYTF
14	.	TRBV20-1	TRBJ2-3	.	TGCAGTGCTAGAGATATTAAGACGCCAGATACGCAGTATTTT	CSARDIKTPDTQYF
13	.	TRBV4-3	TRBJ1-4	many	TGCGCCAGCGCCTGGCAAACTAATGAAAAACTGTTTTTT	CASAWQTNEKLFF
14	.	TRBV5-1	TRBJ1-1	many	TGCGCCAGCAGCTTGGCCTCAGGTAACACTGAAGCTTTCTTT	CASSLASGNTEAFF
13	.	TRBV27	TRBJ2-3	many	TGTGCCAGCAGTTTTGGACCATGGGATACGCAGTATTTT	CASSFGPWDTQYF
15	.	TRBV7-9	TRBJ2-5	many	TGTGCCAGCAGCTTCCGACAGGAAATACAAGAGACCCAGTACTTC	CASSFRQEIQETQYF
14	TRBD1	TRBV30	TRBJ1-5	many	TGTGCCTGGAGTGTAGGACAGGGAGGCCAGCCCCAGCATTTT	CAWSVGQGGQPQHF
14	TRBD2	TRBV28	TRBJ2-7	many	TGTGCCAGCAGTTCAGGGACTAGCGGCTACGAGCAGTACTTC	CASSSGTSGYEQYF
18	TRBD1	TRBV6-1	TRBJ2-6	many	TGTGCCAGCAGTGGAGGAGGGACAGGGATTTTCGGGGCCAACGTCCTGACTTTC	CASSGGGTGIFGANVLTF
16	TRBD1	TRBV4-3	TRBJ2-7	few	TGCGCCAGCAGCCAAGCACGGACAGGGACCCCCTACGAGCAGTACTTC	CASSQARTGTPYEQYF
15	.	TRBV4-2	TRBJ2-1	few	TGTGCCAGCAGCCATTCGGCAAGATATGGTGATGAGCAGTTCTTC	CASSHSARYGDEQFF